Each of the 7 T cell receptor beta chains below was sequenced from the same sample in a study of T cell changes during pregnancy in multiple sclerosis (dated by TCRdb to between 2019 and 2020). Library construction relied on the immunoSEQ multiplex PCR assay. Sourced from immuneACCESS, this table was stored by TCRdb with only in-frame sequences that have V and J called. A share of the clones is absent; for the studies checked, an unresolved V gene accounts for under half, and the remainder has no known explanation. For this sample the table gives fewer than 45,000 clones, of which 85% to 95% were detected only once. The ten largest clones capture roughly 0.67% of the sample. This specimen consisted of CD4+ T cells from peripheral blood mononuclear cells, obtained in the third trimester of pregnancy. The origin of the receptors is a female donor with multiple sclerosis, enrolled in a pregnancy study.

The J gene is TRBJ2-3, the V gene TRBV4-2; D is possibly TRBD2 (6 bases). The germline V and J ends were trimmed by 4 bases and 4 bases, with 15 bases remaining between them. Germline V gene sequence: CDR1 LGHNA, CDR2 YNFKEQ. The CDR3 spans 15 residues. Here the CDR3 DNA reads TGTGCCAGCAGCCGTACTGGGACTGCTCCAGATACGCAGTATTTT. Protein sequence: CASSRTGTAPDTQYF.

The chain joins TRBV7-9 to TRBJ2-3, with D possibly TRBD1 on 6 matching bases. The length of the CDR3 is 13 residues. Trimming pared 1 base from V and 6 bases from J, leaving 8 bases between. The germline gives CDR1 SEHNR, CDR2 FQNEAQ (reference sequence). CDR3 protein: CASSLDRDDTQYF. The CDR3 nucleotides read TGTGCCAGCAGCTTAGACAGGGATGATACGCAGTATTTT.

J is TRBJ2-3 and V is TRBV7-9, with 7 bases fitting TRBD2. Germline CDR1 is SEHNR and CDR2 is FQNEAQ (reference sequence). Trimming cost V 8 bases and J 1 base; bases outside gene matches: 3. CDR3 length equals 13 residues. The CDR3 is CASGSGGTDTQYF. The DNA of the CDR3 is TGTGCCAGCGGAAGCGGGGGCACAGATACGCAGTATTTT.

J is TRBJ1-5 and V is TRBV7-3; 7 bases align to TRBD1. The CDR3 totals 14 residues. Germline values: CDR1 SGHTA, CDR2 FQGTGA. The V segment lost 3 bases and the J segment 1 base; nucleotides outside the gene matches: 0. CDR3 sequence (DNA): TGTGCCAGCAGCTTGGACAGGAGCAATCAGCCCCAGCATTTT. It yields the protein CASSLDRSNQPQHF.

The chain joins TRBV19 to TRBJ1-1; D is unclear. Germline CDR1 is LNHDA and CDR2 is SQIVND (reference sequence). V was shortened by 7 bases and J by 1 base, with 22 bases between the two germline ends. This CDR3 comprises 17 residues. CDR3 bases: TGTGCCAGTATTGATATGCATCGGGAGGGAAAGAACACTGAAGCTTTCTTT. It encodes CASIDMHREGKNTEAFF. Looking up the rest from reference TRBV19 and TRBJ1-1 gives the full variable domain: DGGITQSPKYLFRKEGQNVTLSCEQNLNHDAMYWYRQDPGQGLRLIYYSQIVNDFQKGDIAEGYSVSREKKESFPLTVTSAQKNPTAFYLCASIDMHREGKNTEAFFGQGTRLTVV.

This clone occurred a few times. The rearrangement links TRBV2 to TRBJ1-2; a weak D match, TRBD1 (6 bases). Trimming pared 6 bases from V and 5 bases from J, leaving 7 bases between. CDR3 length equals 11 residues. Germline V gene data show CDR1 as SNHLY and CDR2 as FYNNEI. CDR3 nucleotide sequence: TGTGCCAGCAGGAGGGGGTATGGCTACACCTTC. Its protein product is CASRRGYGYTF.

Concerning this clone: The same CDR3 arises from other DNA sequences in this sample as well. The V call is TRBV11-2, the J call TRBJ1-5; D is ambiguous. This CDR3 is built from 13 residues. The V and J ends lost 1 base and 3 bases respectively, with 4 bases between them. CDR1 is SGHAT, CDR2 FQNNGV, per germline. The CDR3 loop is CASSLGHNQPQHF. The CDR3 DNA reads TGTGCCAGCAGCTTAGGGCACAATCAGCCCCAGCATTTT.